This TCR beta chain originates from a study of blood T cells in healthy people across ages. Overall study: About one barcoded beta molecule per two T cells came from capture by template switching. Findings of the study overall: Whereas aged donors had fewer naive CD4+ cells, long-lived donors had more of them and higher diversity.

Germline CDR1 and CDR2: SEHNR and FQNEAQ (reference sequence). The CDR3 has 15 residues. The V and J ends lost 4 bases and 3 bases respectively, with 13 bases between them. There are a few counts of this clonotype. Its antigen is currently unknown. Alongside a J-beta primer mix, a sample-barcoded 5' primer served in a second PCR lasting roughly 7 to 11 cycles. Each cDNA molecule, via a template-switch adaptor with 12 random nucleotides, was tagged. TCRdb re-analysed the 5' RACE reads in MiXCR, keeping a single row per CDR3 protein. The sample includes about 1,500,000 distinct CDR3 sequences, around 39% of them seen just once. The donors, aged roughly 6 to 90, were healthy Caucasians from Russia.

This receptor was identified in a young woman in good health. This chain connects TRBV7-9 to TRBJ2-1, with a tentative D call TRBD1 (6 bases). The material sequenced was blood. The CDR3 DNA sequence: TGTGCCAGCAGCTCGGGACACATACACTACAATGAGCAGTTCTTC. Its translation is CASSSGHIHYNEQFF.